This TCR beta chain was retrieved from a study of patients and donors after allogeneic stem cell transplantation. TCRdb redid the calling of the RT-PCR reads with MiXCR, one entry per CDR3 protein. The sample yields more than 150,000 distinct CDR3 sequences, 41% seen once. This clonotype appeared a few times. The CDR3 totals 13 residues. V dropped 6 bases and J dropped 2 bases, with 13 bases sitting between them. In germline, CDR1 is DFQATT, CDR2 SNEGSKA (reference sequence). The receptor's source is a human donor who was either an allogeneic HSCT recipient or a stem cell or donor lymphocyte infusion donor (not recorded which). It is not recorded whose cells these are; they may come from a transplant donor. V gene TRBV20-1 combines with J gene TRBJ1-2, with D hard to call. Material: blood, either unsorted or a sorted T cell fraction (not recorded which). The CDR3 spells CSAHPAGNYGYTF. CDR3 DNA: TGCAGTGCCCACCCGGCCGGCAACTATGGCTACACCTTC.